These T cell receptor beta chains were read from a single sample in a study of control samples from healthy donors and cancer patients. Only in-frame clones appear in the TCRdb table, and some are missing; sequencing was by immunoSEQ multiplex PCR. Of around 30,000 clones in the sample, around 83% were seen once. The sequencing input was PBMCs. These receptors originate from a woman between 35 and 50 years old with lung cancer. Both conserved end residues are part of each CDR3. The D gene is left open where the match is weak. Only part of the rows carry a size: once, few, many, or a class if the clone is expanded.

clone_size: few
j_call: TRBJ2-3
v_call: TRBV15
d_call: TRBD2
cdr3_aa: CATSRDRAGRGPDTQYF

clone_size: .
j_call: TRBJ1-1
v_call: TRBV11-2
d_call: .
cdr3_aa: CASSSLQGKSTEAFF

clone_size: few
j_call: TRBJ1-5
v_call: TRBV28
d_call: TRBD1
cdr3_aa: CASFQTGGDQPQHF

clone_size: .
j_call: TRBJ1-1
v_call: TRBV7-3
d_call: .
cdr3_aa: CASSPDGGLQTEAFF

clone_size: .
j_call: TRBJ2-7
v_call: TRBV19
d_call: .
cdr3_aa: CASSIWSDRAYEQYF

clone_size: .
j_call: TRBJ1-1
v_call: TRBV28
d_call: TRBD1
cdr3_aa: CASSYWTGGNTEAFF

clone_size: .
j_call: TRBJ2-7
v_call: TRBV9
d_call: .
cdr3_aa: CASSVKTGSYEQYF

clone_size: .
j_call: TRBJ2-1
v_call: TRBV25-1
d_call: .
cdr3_aa: CASSESAGGMGNNEQFF

clone_size: .
j_call: TRBJ2-5
v_call: TRBV12-3/TRBV12-4
d_call: .
cdr3_aa: CASSFGETQYF

clone_size: .
j_call: TRBJ1-1
v_call: TRBV6-5
d_call: .
cdr3_aa: CASSPSRGGLTEAFF

clone_size: few
j_call: TRBJ1-5
v_call: TRBV10-2
d_call: .
cdr3_aa: CASSESIRNQPQHF

clone_size: once
j_call: TRBJ1-2
v_call: TRBV10-3
d_call: .
cdr3_aa: CAISEYLGDPRDKGYTF

clone_size: .
j_call: TRBJ2-7
v_call: TRBV7-9
d_call: TRBD1
cdr3_aa: CASSFPRQGNYEQYF

clone_size: .
j_call: TRBJ1-2
v_call: TRBV27
d_call: .
cdr3_aa: CASSRRQNYGYTF

clone_size: .
j_call: TRBJ1-4
v_call: TRBV6-2/TRBV6-3
d_call: .
cdr3_aa: CASSDQGTAANEKLFF

clone_size: .
j_call: TRBJ2-7
v_call: TRBV19
d_call: .
cdr3_aa: CASSFRGRDVDYEQYF

clone_size: .
j_call: TRBJ2-7
v_call: TRBV9
d_call: .
cdr3_aa: CASSVGGGATLSYEQYF

clone_size: .
j_call: TRBJ1-1
v_call: TRBV6-5
d_call: TRBD1
cdr3_aa: CASMDRGENTEAFF

clone_size: .
j_call: TRBJ2-1
v_call: TRBV14
d_call: .
cdr3_aa: CASSQQLVGVNEQFF

clone_size: .
j_call: TRBJ1-1
v_call: TRBV6-2/TRBV6-3
d_call: TRBD1
cdr3_aa: CASSQGDSGREAFF

clone_size: .
j_call: TRBJ1-1
v_call: TRBV4-3
d_call: .
cdr3_aa: CASSQDSDTEAFF

clone_size: .
j_call: TRBJ2-5
v_call: TRBV3-1/TRBV3-2
d_call: TRBD2
cdr3_aa: CASGGGARETQYF

clone_size: .
j_call: TRBJ1-1
v_call: TRBV9
d_call: .
cdr3_aa: CASSPRASVNTEAFF

clone_size: .
j_call: TRBJ2-5
v_call: TRBV23-1
d_call: .
cdr3_aa: CASSQEQEQVETQYF

clone_size: .
j_call: TRBJ2-7
v_call: TRBV2
d_call: .
cdr3_aa: CASSFNYEQYF

clone_size: .
j_call: TRBJ2-2
v_call: TRBV27
d_call: .
cdr3_aa: CASSLQGPRTGELFF

clone_size: once
j_call: TRBJ1-1
v_call: TRBV7-9
d_call: TRBD1
cdr3_aa: CASSLSGGTEAFF

clone_size: .
j_call: TRBJ2-5
v_call: TRBV4-2
d_call: .
cdr3_aa: CASSPNLSGAKTQYF

clone_size: .
j_call: TRBJ1-6
v_call: TRBV7-8
d_call: .
cdr3_aa: CASSLAASTAAGLNSPLHF

clone_size: .
j_call: TRBJ1-3
v_call: TRBV6-5
d_call: .
cdr3_aa: CASRTAGAGNTIYF

clone_size: .
j_call: TRBJ1-3
v_call: TRBV19
d_call: .
cdr3_aa: CASSIIRDSGNTIYF

clone_size: .
j_call: TRBJ2-7
v_call: TRBV25-1
d_call: .
cdr3_aa: CASRGDVGRYEQYF